Below, 21 T cell receptor beta chains from the same sample are listed, as sequenced in a study of CD8 T cells in ankylosing spondylitis. One entry per CDR3 protein, called by TCRdb with MiXCR from the 5' RACE reads. In the table there are a few hundred thousand distinct CDR3 sequences, about a sixth of which are singletons. Specimen: blood, either unsorted or a sorted T cell fraction (not recorded which). The receptors here all came from a male donor with ankylosing spondylitis or in good health (not recorded which).

The chain is built from TRBV11-2 and TRBJ2-7; TRBD1 aligns across 8 bases. Germline CDR1 SGHAT, CDR2 FQNNGV. This CDR3 is 14 amino acids long. The V segment lost 4 bases and the J segment 3 bases; nucleotides outside the gene matches: 5. The CDR3 region is CASSYGQGHYEQYF. CDR3 DNA sequence: TGTGCCAGCAGCTACGGACAGGGACACTACGAGCAGTACTTC.

The chain is built from TRBV5-1 and TRBJ2-3, with no clear D. Germline CDR1 reads SGHRS; CDR2 reads YFSETQ. This CDR3 region has 18 residues. V was shortened by 0 bases and J by 1 base, with 18 bases between the two germline ends. The CDR3 reads CASSLDSFLKLGTDTQYF. The CDR3 nucleotides are TGCGCCAGCAGCTTGGACTCATTTTTGAAGCTCGGCACAGATACGCAGTATTTT.

Here the CDR3 reads CSATESRRPYEQYF. In DNA, the CDR3 is TGCAGTGCCACAGAGTCTAGACGGCCCTACGAGCAGTACTTC. The V and J genes are TRBV20-1 and TRBJ2-7, with D unresolved. The V end was cut by 6 bases, the J end by 2 bases, with 17 bases between. The CDR3 is 14 residues long. Germline CDR1 is DFQATT and CDR2 is SNEGSKA (reference sequence).

With respect to this clonotype: This may arise from a read error, as a much more abundant clone is one base away. The rearrangement joins TRBV2 to TRBJ1-2, with a tentative D call TRBD1 (5 bases). Germline lookup yields CDR1 SNHLY and CDR2 FYNNEI. The CDR3 is 14 residues long. CDR3 in amino acids: CTSSEQGEYHGYTF. CDR3 DNA sequence: TGTACCAGCAGTGAGCAGGGCGAGTACCATGGCTACACCTTC.

Only a few counts were recorded for this clonotype. The chain recombines TRBV5-1 with TRBJ2-7; the D is unclear. V was cut by 5 bases and J by 0 bases, with 9 bases left in between. This CDR3 region has 13 residues. The germline gives CDR1 SGHRS, CDR2 YFSETQ. The CDR3 reads CASRTDSSYEQYF. The CDR3 region has the DNA TGCGCCAGCAGGACGGATAGCTCCTACGAGCAGTACTTC.

This clonotype was seen more than once but under ten times. The V call is TRBV27, the J call TRBJ2-1; 9 bases agree with TRBD2. The CDR3 covers 21 residues. Germline V gene lookup returns CDR1 MNHEY and CDR2 SMNVEV (reference sequence). After removal of 4 bases from V and 2 bases from J, the junction contained 21 bases not matched to a gene. Here the CDR3 DNA reads TGTGCCAGCAGTTCTTTTATGTCATCTAGCGGGATCCCTGGAACCTACAATGAGCAGTTCTTC. Its translation: CASSSFMSSSGIPGTYNEQFF.

The genes are TRBV24-1 and TRBJ2-1; 11 bases are a match to TRBD2. In germline, CDR1 is KGHDR, CDR2 SFDVKD. The CDR3 extends over 20 amino acids. The V and J ends lost 2 bases and 0 bases, in that order; junction bases with no gene match: 11. In nucleotides, the CDR3 is TGTGCCACCAGTGATTCACTAGCGGGAGCTACCTCTAGCTCCTACAATGAGCAGTTCTTC. Translated, it gives CATSDSLAGATSSSYNEQFF.

This clonotype was counted a few times. The chain uses TRBV11-2 and TRBJ2-1, with 10 bases identical to TRBD2. The V and J ends lost 5 bases and 5 bases, in that order; junction bases with no gene match: 9. In germline, CDR1 is SGHAT, CDR2 FQNNGV. This CDR3 is built from 16 residues. CDR3 amino acids: CASSPIPLAGDNEQFF. The CDR3 region has the DNA TGTGCCAGCAGCCCTATTCCGCTAGCGGGAGACAATGAGCAGTTCTTC.

In its sample, this clonotype was seen a few times. The rearrangement joins TRBV4-1 to TRBJ2-6; 7 bases agree with TRBD1. The CDR3 is made up of 18 amino acids. Germline trimming cut 0 bases from V and 0 bases from J; bases unmatched to any gene: 5. Germline CDR1 and CDR2: MGHRA and YSYEKL. Here the CDR3 reads CASSQDEGQPSGANVLTF. The CDR3 DNA follows: TGCGCCAGCAGCCAAGATGAGGGACAGCCCTCTGGGGCCAACGTCCTGACTTTC.

This clonotype was seen repeatedly, ten times or more. The CDR3 DNA reads TGTGCCAGCAGTTACGGGGGACTCACCGGGGAGCTGTTTTTT. Protein sequence: CASSYGGLTGELFF. The rearrangement uses TRBV12-3 or TRBV12-4 and TRBJ2-2, with a possible D match to TRBD2 (6 bases). The CDR3 has 14 amino acids. V lost 4 bases, J lost 4 bases, and 10 bases lay in between.

This clonotype was counted between two and nine times. The gene calls are TRBV24-1 and TRBJ2-1; 10 bases line up with TRBD2. The CDR3 is made up of 18 amino acids. Per germline, CDR1 KGHDR and CDR2 SFDVKD. V was clipped by 5 bases and J by 0 bases; unmatched bases: 9. CDR3 amino acids: CATSGITSGTLSYNEQFF. As DNA, the CDR3 is TGTGCCACCAGTGGGATTACTAGCGGGACCCTCTCCTACAATGAGCAGTTCTTC.

This clonotype was recorded at least ten times. CDR3 region: CASSPGADTQYF. The DNA of the CDR3 is TGTGCCAGCTCACCAGGAGCAGATACGCAGTATTTT. This chain links TRBV18 with TRBJ2-3; D unclear. CDR3 length: 12 amino acids. Germline V gene sequence: CDR1 KGHSH, CDR2 LQKENI. Deletions cut 2 bases from V and 4 bases from J, with 4 bases between.

As to this clonotype: An end of the junction differs from the germline gene, which may be a read error. The chain employs TRBV2 and TRBJ2-7; maybe TRBD1 (5 bases). CDR3 size: 13 residues. Looked up from germline, CDR1 is SNHLY and CDR2 is FYNNEI. CDR3 amino acids: CASMTVLSSEQYF. Here the CDR3 DNA reads TGTGCCAGCATGACAGTTCTCTCCTCCGAGCAGTACTTC.

The V and J genes are TRBV29-1 and TRBJ1-1, with D tentatively TRBD1 (5 bases). CDR1 is SQVTM, CDR2 ANQGSEA, per germline. There are 12 residues in the CDR3. V lost 1 base and J lost 6, with 9 bases in between. CDR3 sequence (DNA): TGCAGCGTTGAAGGGAGGGGCGCTGAAGCTTTCTTT. Translated, it gives CSVEGRGAEAFF.

This clonotype was recorded a few times. The rearrangement joins TRBV6-1 to TRBJ2-1; TRBD2 is a possible D gene (6 bases). This CDR3 contains 14 residues. Trimming removed 10 bases at V and 0 bases at J, with 13 bases between. The germline V gene encodes CDR1 MNHNS and CDR2 SASEGT. CDR3 nucleotides: TGTGCCACCCGGAAAGCGGGCTCCTACAATGAGCAGTTCTTC. Its translation: CATRKAGSYNEQFF.

The genes are TRBV29-1 and TRBJ1-3; the D gene is possibly TRBD1 (5 bases). This CDR3 spans 16 amino acids. The germline V gene encodes CDR1 SQVTM and CDR2 ANQGSEA. With 2 bases removed from V and 4 bases from J, the gap between germline ends came to 18 bases. CDR3 sequence: CSVESPGQGGGNTIYF. For the CDR3, the DNA is TGCAGCGTTGAAAGCCCGGGCCAGGGAGGGGGAAACACCATATATTTT.

The chain uses TRBV20-1 and TRBJ2-7; TRBD1 matches at 9 bases. Germline assignment: CDR1 DFQATT and CDR2 SNEGSKA (reference sequence). V was clipped by 4 bases and J by 5 bases; unmatched bases: 3. CDR3 length: 12 residues. CDR3 loop: CSANRQGDEQYF. The CDR3 DNA reads as TGCAGTGCTAATAGACAGGGGGACGAGCAGTACTTC.

The CDR3 loop is CSVPTSGTYNEQFF. CDR3 DNA: TGCAGCGTTCCTACTAGCGGAACTTACAATGAGCAGTTCTTC. The chain links TRBV29-1 to TRBJ2-1; 8 nucleotides align to TRBD2. Germline V gene sequence: CDR1 SQVTM, CDR2 ANQGSEA. The CDR3 totals 14 residues. V shed 5 bases and J 4 bases; nucleotides not matched to a gene: 7.

This sequence joins TRBV25-1 and TRBJ2-1; 11 bases are shared with TRBD2. Germline V gives CDR1 MGHDK, CDR2 SYGVNS. There are 16 residues in the CDR3. V lost 2 bases and J lost 5; bases outside the gene matches: 5. This CDR3 is CASSEPGLAGHNEQFF. CDR3 bases: TGTGCCAGCAGTGAACCCGGACTAGCGGGTCACAATGAGCAGTTCTTC.

V gene TRBV3-1 combines with J gene TRBJ2-1, with D unresolved. The CDR3 loop spans 15 amino acids. Per germline, CDR1 LGHDT and CDR2 YNNKEL (reference sequence). Trimming took off 0 bases at V and 3 bases at J, with 9 bases between the two ends. The CDR3 sequence is CASSQDFLNYNEQFF. In nucleotides, the CDR3 is TGTGCCAGCAGCCAAGATTTTCTCAACTACAATGAGCAGTTCTTC.

This clonotype was counted a few times. The gene calls are TRBV6-2 or TRBV6-3 and TRBJ2-7; the D gene is possibly TRBD1 (5 bases). V was cut by 7 bases and J by 7 bases, with 20 bases left in between. Germline CDR1 and CDR2: MNHEY and SVGEGT. This CDR3 spans 14 amino acids. In DNA form, the CDR3 reads TGTGCCAGCACCTCTACAGGATTGGTAGGGGAGCAGTACTTC. It encodes CASTSTGLVGEQYF.